One and the same sample provided the 26 T cell receptor beta chains below, sequenced in a study of CD8 T cells in ankylosing spondylitis (dated by TCRdb to 2016 to 2017). Receptors were amplified or captured by 5' RACE. Sequencer: Illumina HiSeq 2500. TCRdb itself trimmed the public reads at Q25 with fastp, ran MiXCR and retained productive beta chains. Entries are consolidated by CDR3 protein sequence, retaining the most common genes and DNA. This sample has about 96,000 distinct CDR3 sequences in its table, and 7.5% to 9% of those were observed once. The ten largest account for 4% to 5.5% of the sample. The sequencing input was blood, either unsorted or a sorted T cell fraction (not recorded which). Receptor source: a male donor with ankylosing spondylitis or in good health (not recorded which).

The table lists this clonotype with many counts. This chain joins TRBV29-1 and TRBJ2-5; the D gene could be TRBD1 or TRBD2 (5 bases each). V was trimmed by 1 base and J by 1 base, leaving 7 bases between them. The CDR3 has 13 residues. Germline CDR1 SQVTM, CDR2 ANQGSEA. The chain's CDR3 is CSVEVGVQETQYF. The CDR3, as DNA: TGCAGCGTTGAAGTGGGGGTCCAAGAGACCCAGTACTTC.

This clonotype was observed at least ten times. The rearrangement links TRBV23-1 to TRBJ2-7, with D tentatively TRBD1 or TRBD2 (6 bases each). TRBV23-1 is placed among ORFs of uncertain function. The CDR3 length is 18 residues. The V end lost 2 bases, the J end lost 5 bases, and 25 bases lay between the germline ends. The CDR3 coding sequence is TGCGCCAGCAGTCAACCTTTGGGACGTCCGGGGGCGGCCCACGAGCAGTACTTC. Translation: CASSQPLGRPGAAHEQYF.

This clonotype was detected ten times or more. The chain carries TRBV23-1 and TRBJ2-7; TRBD1 agrees at 7 bases. TRBV23-1 is given ORF status, its function remaining uncertain. J lost 0 bases, V lost 0 bases, and 5 bases had no gene match. This CDR3 has 16 residues. The CDR3 loop is CASSQSTGTVSYEQYF. DNA for the CDR3: TGCGCCAGCAGTCAATCGACCGGGACAGTCTCCTACGAGCAGTACTTC.

The table lists this clonotype with many counts. This chain uses TRBV20-1 with TRBJ2-3, with D perhaps matching TRBD2 (6 bases). This CDR3 comprises 16 residues. Trimming removed 0 bases from V and 2 bases from J, with 15 bases in between. CDR1 DFQATT and CDR2 SNEGSKA come from the germline V gene (reference sequence). CDR3 region: CSARDSGGAVTDTQYF. The CDR3 DNA follows: TGCAGTGCTAGAGATAGCGGAGGGGCGGTCACAGATACGCAGTATTTT.

With regard to this clonotype: This may arise from a read error, as a much more abundant clone is one base away. The J gene is TRBJ1-2, the V gene TRBV19, with D possibly matching TRBD1 (6 bases). This CDR3 has 16 amino acids. CDR1 is LNHDA and CDR2 is SQIVND in the germline V gene (reference sequence). The CDR3 DNA sequence: TGTGCCAGTAGTCCGGGGGCCCCCCCGCTCACCGGTGGCCACACCTTC. Amino acids: CASSPGAPPLTGGHTF.

This clonotype appeared many times. This chain uses TRBV12-3 or TRBV12-4 with TRBJ2-7; D remains ambiguous. CDR3 length: 15 residues. V gave up 4 bases and J gave up 4 bases, with 17 bases separating them. CDR3 sequence reads: CASSSPGLGAYEQYF. CDR3 DNA: TGTGCCAGCAGTTCCCCCGGTTTGGGCGCTTACGAGCAGTACTTC.

In its sample, this clonotype was seen a few times. V usage is TRBV23-1 and J usage is TRBJ2-1; possible D gene TRBD1, 6 bases. TRBV23-1 is assigned to the ORF class and has an uncertain function. CDR3 length: 17 residues. Deletions cut 6 bases from V and 0 bases from J, with 18 bases between. CDR3 amino acids: CASRRYRELGSYNEQFF. CDR3 coding DNA: TGCGCCAGCAGACGCTACAGGGAATTAGGCTCCTACAATGAGCAGTTCTTC.

The chain's CDR3 is CAIGPGILAANTEAFF. The CDR3 DNA reads as TGTGCCATCGGCCCCGGGATCTTAGCGGCGAACACTGAAGCTTTCTTT. The chain uses TRBV5-2 and TRBJ1-1. TRBV5-2 is a pseudogene locus. The CDR3 totals 16 residues.

This clonotype was seen many times. The chain joins TRBV12-3 or TRBV12-4 to TRBJ2-2; possibly TRBD1 or TRBD2 for D (6 bases each). The CDR3 length is 14 residues. Trimming stripped 6 bases from V and 5 bases from J, with 13 bases between. The CDR3 DNA sequence: TGTGCCAGCAGCACGGGGGCTCCAACCGGGGAGCTGTTTTTT. Translating gives CASSTGAPTGELFF.

This clonotype was observed at least ten times. The chain uses TRBV12-3 or TRBV12-4 and TRBJ2-5, with D tentatively TRBD2 (6 bases). The CDR3 is made up of 14 amino acids. V was shortened by 4 bases and J by 4 bases, with 13 bases between the two germline ends. The CDR3 nucleotides read TGTGCCAGCAGTTCTTCTAGCGAGGTAGAGACCCAGTACTTC. Residues: CASSSSSEVETQYF.

This clonotype was seen at least ten times. The gene calls are TRBV5-1 and TRBJ2-7, with TRBD2 matching 8 bases. CDR1 is SGHRS, CDR2 YFSETQ, per germline. Losses at the gene ends were 0 bases for V and 0 bases for J; bases not matched to a gene: 5. The CDR3 runs to 16 residues. DNA of the CDR3: TGCGCCAGCAGCTTGGGAACCCTAGCGGGCTCCTACGAGCAGTACTTC. Its protein is CASSLGTLAGSYEQYF.

This clonotype was observed many times. This chain joins TRBV7-9 and TRBJ1-4; 7 bases are a match to TRBD1. The CDR3 loop spans 13 amino acids. Losses at the gene ends were 8 bases for V and 3 bases for J; bases not matched to a gene: 3. In germline, CDR1 is SEHNR, CDR2 FQNEAQ (reference sequence). The CDR3 nucleotides read TGTGCCAGCCCGACAGGGCCTAATGAAAAACTGTTTTTT. Translated: CASPTGPNEKLFF. The full variable domain, rest sourced from reference TRBV7-9 and TRBJ1-4, is DTGVSQNPRHKITKRGQNVTFRCDPISEHNRLYWYRQTLGQGPEFLTYFQNEAQLEKSRLLSDRFSAERPKGSFSTLEIQRTEQGDSAMYLCASPTGPNEKLFFGSGTQLSVL.

This clonotype has a count of ten or more. This sequence joins TRBV25-1 and TRBJ2-3; D gene ambiguous. Germline V gene lookup returns CDR1 MGHDK and CDR2 SYGVNS. Trimming left V 0 bases short and J 1 base short, with 5 bases between. The CDR3 totals 14 residues. CDR3 coding DNA: TGTGCCAGCAGTGAATATTCAGGCACAGATACGCAGTATTTT. The encoded protein is CASSEYSGTDTQYF.

This chain uses TRBV18 with TRBJ2-1, with TRBD2 matching 8 bases. This CDR3 comprises 17 residues. CDR1 is KGHSH, CDR2 LQKENI, per germline. Losses at the gene ends were 3 bases for V and 7 bases for J; bases not matched to a gene: 14. Written as DNA, the CDR3 is TGTGCCAGCTCACCGCGACCTCTAGCGGGCGATTTGAATGAGCAGTTCTTC. Its protein product is CASSPRPLAGDLNEQFF.

The rearrangement joins TRBV7-6 to TRBJ2-1; 7 nucleotides align to TRBD2. Germline CDR1 reads SGHVS; CDR2 reads FNYEAQ. The trim removed 0 bases at V and 5 bases at J, leaving 7 bases unmatched. This CDR3 contains 16 residues. The CDR3 protein is CASSLAPVAGHNEQFF. DNA for the CDR3: TGTGCCAGCAGCTTAGCGCCTGTAGCGGGCCACAATGAGCAGTTCTTC.

This clonotype appeared many times. The CDR3 coding sequence is TGTGCCAGCAGTGTACTCATCAACACAGATACGCAGTATTTT. Its translation is CASSVLINTDTQYF. The chain uses TRBV6-5 and TRBJ2-3; D not resolved. Germline V CDR1 and CDR2: MNHEY, SVGAGI. This CDR3 is built from 14 residues. V was pared by 5 bases and J by 2 bases, with 11 bases between.

V usage is TRBV13 and J usage is TRBJ1-1, with D perhaps matching TRBD1 (6 bases). The CDR3 length is 14 residues. From germline, CDR1 is PRHDT and CDR2 FYEKMQ (reference sequence). Trimming removed 0 bases from V and 7 bases from J, with 12 bases in between. The CDR3 sequence is CASSLGTGKVEAFF. The CDR3 DNA follows: TGTGCCAGCAGCTTAGGAACAGGGAAGGTTGAAGCTTTCTTT.

This clonotype was found many times. The J gene is TRBJ2-3, the V gene TRBV5-1, with D uncertain. Germline values: CDR1 SGHRS, CDR2 YFSETQ. V was pared by 0 bases and J by 5 bases, with 4 bases between. The CDR3 has 12 amino acids. The CDR3 region is CASSLELDTQYF. The CDR3 nucleotides read TGCGCCAGCAGCTTGGAGTTAGATACGCAGTATTTT.

This clonotype has ten or more counts. The chain carries TRBV5-1 and TRBJ2-1; 7 bases line up with TRBD2. The CDR3 has 14 residues. Trimming removed 0 bases from V and 5 bases from J; junction bases left unmatched: 2. The germline V gene has CDR1 SGHRS and CDR2 YFSETQ. CDR3: CASSLVGGNNEQFF. Written as DNA, the CDR3 is TGCGCCAGCAGCTTGGTCGGGGGGAACAATGAGCAGTTCTTC.

This clonotype was detected many times. The chain has TRBV29-1 and TRBJ2-1; the match to TRBD2 covers 10 bases. The V and J ends lost 7 bases and 0 bases, in that order; junction bases with no gene match: 9. The CDR3 consists of 16 residues. The germline V gene encodes CDR1 SQVTM and CDR2 ANQGSEA. DNA for the CDR3: TGCAGCGCCCGTTCTAGCGGGGGCACCTCCTACAATGAGCAGTTCTTC. It is translated as CSARSSGGTSYNEQFF.

J is TRBJ2-5 and V is TRBV2; 9 bases map to TRBD1. The germline V gene encodes CDR1 SNHLY and CDR2 FYNNEI. This CDR3 spans 16 amino acids. V shed 3 bases, J shed 4 bases, and the junction held 9 bases outside the gene matches. The CDR3 coding sequence is TGTGCCAGCAGTGATTCCATGGACAGGGGCCCAGAGACCCAGTACTTC. Its translation: CASSDSMDRGPETQYF.

This clonotype was counted ten times or more. This sequence joins TRBV28 and TRBJ2-3; D is unclear. The CDR3 is made up of 18 amino acids. Germline V CDR1 and CDR2: MDHEN, SYDVKM. V lost 10 bases and J lost 0, with 26 bases in between. CDR3 amino acids: CATFASVSREGSTDTQYF. In DNA, the CDR3 is TGTGCCACTTTCGCGTCGGTCTCTCGAGAAGGAAGCACAGATACGCAGTATTTT.

This clonotype was counted ten times or more. V gene TRBV20-1 combines with J gene TRBJ2-7, with TRBD1 matching 9 bases. Germline CDR1 reads DFQATT; CDR2 reads SNEGSKA (reference sequence). V gave up 6 bases and J gave up 7 bases; unmatched junction bases: 13. The CDR3 spans 14 residues. CDR3 bases: TGCAGTGCGTCCTTCGGGACAGGGAATGATGAGCAGTACTTC. Protein sequence: CSASFGTGNDEQYF.

The chain has TRBV7-2 and TRBJ2-7, with 7 bases aligning to TRBD2. The CDR3 is 14 residues long. Germline loops: CDR1 SGHTA, CDR2 FQGNSA. J lost 6 bases, V lost 4 bases, and 9 bases had no gene match. The CDR3 here is CASSYRDYLSEQYF. Here the CDR3 DNA reads TGTGCCAGCAGCTACCGGGACTACTTGAGCGAGCAGTACTTC.

Only one count was recorded for this clonotype. A much larger clone lies one base from this, so it may be a read error. The chain couples TRBV28 to TRBJ2-5; D might be TRBD2 (6 bases). This CDR3 is 14 amino acids long. V dropped 10 bases and J dropped 4 bases, with 19 bases sitting between them. Germline V lookup: CDR1 MDHEN, CDR2 SYDVKM. This CDR3 reads CANSLSRGVETQYF. The CDR3 DNA reads as TGTGCCAACAGCTTGTCTCGCGGGGTAGAGACCCAGTACTTC.

This clonotype turned up a few times. This chain links TRBV18 with TRBJ1-6, with 7 nucleotides matching TRBD1. After removal of 2 bases from V and 7 bases from J, the junction contained 8 bases not matched to a gene. This CDR3 has 16 amino acids. Germline CDR1 reads KGHSH; CDR2 reads LQKENI. CDR3 bases: TGTGCCAGCTCACCAGAAAACAGGGGCGGCAATTCACCCCTCCACTTT. It codes for CASSPENRGGNSPLHF.